A selection of T cell receptor beta chains follows, all from one sample in a study of blood T cells in healthy people across ages. MiXCR, applied by TCRdb to the 5' RACE reads, yields one record per CDR3 protein. Here the sample spans about 1.4 million distinct CDR3 sequences, roughly 59% being singletons. Sequencing was done on a sample of blood. The receptors were gathered from a man between 18 and 29 years old in good health. CDR3s include the opening cysteine and the closing phenylalanine or tryptophan. D genes are given only for firm matches. Size values are once, few and many counts, or a class for expanded clones, and some rows have none.

V gene	D gene	J gene	clone size	CDR3 DNA	CDR3 protein
TRBV6-6	NA	TRBJ1-1	NA	TGTGCCAGCAGTTACTCGAAGCCCGTCAGACGTGAAGCTTTCTTT	CASSYSKPVRREAFF
TRBV12-3/TRBV12-4	NA	TRBJ2-1	few	TGTGCCAGCAGGCTTACCACTGGGGGTCCGGGCAATGAGCAGTTCTTC	CASRLTTGGPGNEQFF
TRBV12-3/TRBV12-4	TRBD2	TRBJ2-5	NA	TGTGCCAGCAGCCTAAATAGCGGGGGTCAGACCCAGTACTTC	CASSLNSGGQTQYF
TRBV7-2	NA	TRBJ2-1	few	TGTGCCAGCAGCTTAACCGATGGTCGGGAGACGCACAATGAGCAGTTCTTC	CASSLTDGRETHNEQFF
TRBV5-1	NA	TRBJ2-1	NA	TGCGCCAGCAGGTTAGGGACTCGGCCCTCCTACAATGAGCAGTTCTTC	CASRLGTRPSYNEQFF
TRBV2	TRBD1	TRBJ1-2	NA	TGTGCCAGCACAGACAGGGAAGATGGCTACACCTTC	CASTDREDGYTF
TRBV5-1	NA	TRBJ2-7	NA	TGCGCCAGCAGCTCGTCAAACAACGGGGAGCAGTACTTC	CASSSSNNGEQYF
TRBV4-3	NA	TRBJ1-1	NA	TGCGCCAGCAGCCAAGATAGTATTGGTTCGGCTGAAGCTTTCTTT	CASSQDSIGSAEAFF
TRBV4-1	NA	TRBJ1-2	few	TGCGCCAGCAGCCAAGCTGGCAGTTTGTATGGCTACACCTTC	CASSQAGSLYGYTF
TRBV6-1	TRBD1	TRBJ1-2	NA	TGTGCCAGCAGAGGGACAGGGCCTACGCGGGGCTACACCTTC	CASRGTGPTRGYTF
TRBV7-2	NA	TRBJ1-2	NA	TGTGCCAGCAGCTTAGATCTGGGCAGCTACACCTTC	CASSLDLGSYTF
TRBV4-3	NA	TRBJ2-7	few	TGCGCCAGCAGCCAAGACCGGGCGGGATACGAGCAGTACTTC	CASSQDRAGYEQYF
TRBV12-3/TRBV12-4	NA	TRBJ2-5	few	TGTGCCAGCAGTTTGATAGCGGCCCAAGAGACCCAGTACTTC	CASSLIAAQETQYF
TRBV7-9	NA	TRBJ2-3	NA	TGTGCCAGCAGCTTAGGCATGGATACGCAGTATTTT	CASSLGMDTQYF
TRBV7-2	TRBD1	TRBJ2-6	few	TGTGCCAGCAGCTTACATGCAGGGGGTCCTGGGGCCAACGTCCTGACTTTC	CASSLHAGGPGANVLTF
TRBV7-7	NA	TRBJ2-1	NA	TGTGCCAGAAGACTCCGCAATGAGCAGTTCTTC	CARRLRNEQFF
TRBV29-1	NA	TRBJ2-7	NA	TGCAGCGTTGAAGCGGCGGCAAAGCAGTACTTC	CSVEAAAKQYF
TRBV6-6	NA	TRBJ1-1	NA	TGTGCCAGCAGTTACCGGGGGGGACGGACTGAAGCTTTCTTT	CASSYRGGRTEAFF
TRBV7-2	NA	TRBJ1-2	NA	TGTGCCAGCAGCTTATACAGGGAGGTCTATGGCTACACCTTC	CASSLYREVYGYTF
TRBV12-3/TRBV12-4	NA	TRBJ2-5	NA	TGTGCCAGCAGTACATCTGTGTGGACCCAGTACTTC	CASSTSVWTQYF
TRBV5-5	TRBD1	TRBJ2-7	NA	TGTGCCAGCAGTCCTGACAGGGAAGTCTCCTACGAGCAGTACTTC	CASSPDREVSYEQYF
TRBV7-6	NA	TRBJ2-3	NA	TGTGCCAGCAGCCAGATTAACGGGGGCCCCGATACGCAGTATTTT	CASSQINGGPDTQYF
TRBV10-3	NA	TRBJ2-7	many	TGTGCCATCAGTGTGGGCAGTCCCTACGAGCAGTACTTC	CAISVGSPYEQYF
TRBV7-9	NA	TRBJ2-1	NA	TGTGCCAGCAGCTTAGATCGCCTAGCTCCCTACAATGAGCAGTTCTTC	CASSLDRLAPYNEQFF
TRBV7-2	NA	TRBJ2-7	few	TGTGCCAGCAGCTTACCCTGGGACTACGAGCAGTACTTC	CASSLPWDYEQYF
TRBV6-4	TRBD2	TRBJ2-1	many	TGTGCCAGCAGTGGTAGCGGGGGGGCCGATGAGCAGTTCTTC	CASSGSGGADEQFF
TRBV6-6	TRBD2	TRBJ2-3	NA	TGTGCCAGCAGCCTCGAGACTAGCGGGATCCCAGATACGCAGTATTTT	CASSLETSGIPDTQYF
TRBV15	TRBD1	TRBJ2-4	NA	TGTGCCACCAGGTTCCAGGACAGGGGAGCCTACGGGCAGTACTTC	CATRFQDRGAYGQYF